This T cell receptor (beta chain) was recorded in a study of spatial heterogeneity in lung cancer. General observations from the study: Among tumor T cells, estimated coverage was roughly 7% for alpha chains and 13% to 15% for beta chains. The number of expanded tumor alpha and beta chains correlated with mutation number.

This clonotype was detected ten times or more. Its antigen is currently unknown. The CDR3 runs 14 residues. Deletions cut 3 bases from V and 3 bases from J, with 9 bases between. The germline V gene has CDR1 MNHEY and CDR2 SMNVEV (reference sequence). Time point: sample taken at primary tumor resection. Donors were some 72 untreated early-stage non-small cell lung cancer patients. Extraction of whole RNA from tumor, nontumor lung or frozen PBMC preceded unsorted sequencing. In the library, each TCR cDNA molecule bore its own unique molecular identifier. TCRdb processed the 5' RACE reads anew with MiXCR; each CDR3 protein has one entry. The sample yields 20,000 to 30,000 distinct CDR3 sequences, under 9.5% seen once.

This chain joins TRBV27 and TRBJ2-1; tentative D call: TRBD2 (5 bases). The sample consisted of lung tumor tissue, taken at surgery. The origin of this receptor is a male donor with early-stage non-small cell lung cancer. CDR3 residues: CASSFYRDYNEQFF. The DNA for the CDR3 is TGTGCCAGCAGTTTCTACCGGGACTACAATGAGCAGTTCTTC.